The source of this TCR beta chain is a study of CD8+CD57+ T cells in acquired aplastic anemia. In patients chosen for sequencing, flow cytometry had shown CD8+CD57+ cell expansion. The study profiled TCR beta VDJ and CDR3 using genomic DNA as template. TCRdb redid the calling of the reads with MiXCR, one entry per CDR3 protein. Seen here are 150,000 to 200,000 distinct CDR3 sequences, about half observed once, and the top ten hold 1.8%. Germline CDR1 is GTSNPN and CDR2 is SVGIG (reference sequence). V was trimmed by 2 bases and J by 6 bases, leaving 7 bases between them. The CDR3 is made up of 11 amino acids.

The sequenced material came from sorted CD4+, CD8+, or CD8+CD57+ T cells (not recorded which) from PBMCs. This TCR derives from a human donor with aplastic anemia. The V and J genes are TRBV30 and TRBJ1-1; D unclear. For the CDR3, the DNA is TGTGCCTGGAGTTCTCCGTCTGAAGCTTTCTTT. Its translation is CAWSSPSEAFF.